This T cell receptor beta chain is drawn from a study of blood T cells in healthy people across ages. The CDR3 is made up of 15 amino acids. V lost 5 bases and J lost 8; bases outside the gene matches: 8. Germline loops: CDR1 SGHTA, CDR2 FQGTGA. A remark on this clonotype: Its matching antigen is unknown.

The authors ran a second PCR of roughly 6 to 12 cycles using a sample-barcoded 5' primer and a J-beta primer mix. TCRdb fed the 5' RACE reads into MiXCR, producing one record per CDR3 protein. Altogether 900,000 to 950,000 distinct CDR3 sequences are present, almost 30% being singletons, with the ten largest covering roughly 10%. Broader study findings: The recorded TCR beta diversity per million T cells decreased in a roughly linear manner with age. Naive T cell percentage by flow cytometry tracked strongly with beta diversity.

Isolation per sample recovered at least 7 million PBMCs. This sample also belongs to another study, concerning T cells of mothers and their children. That report adds: Per child, around 2.7 million TCR beta CDR3 reads were obtained, against over 9 million per mother.

The V call is TRBV7-3, the J call TRBJ2-1, with TRBD1 matching 11 bases. The sequence was collected from a woman in her thirties or forties in good health. Sequenced material: blood. The DNA for the CDR3 is TGTGCCAGCAGCCGCGGGACAGGGGGTGGCGATGAGCAGTTCTTC. This codes for CASSRGTGGGDEQFF.